These 19 T cell receptor beta chains originate from one sample sequenced in a study of cytomegalovirus exposure and HLA in healthy donors. Both 60 Vbeta primers and 13 Jbeta primers went into the PCR. Sequencing was performed with immunoSEQ multiplex PCR; in TCRdb, only in-frame clones are kept and a portion is missing. Seen here are about 140,000 clones, 82% observed once, and the top ten hold 1.2% to 1.5%. The specimen was PBMCs. Source of these receptors: a young man in good health and CMV-seropositive.

The chain combines TRBV2 with TRBJ1-5; 9 positions agree with TRBD1. The CDR3 contains 15 residues. V lost 5 bases, J lost 7 bases, and 9 bases stayed unmatched. Germline V gene data show CDR1 as SNHLY and CDR2 as FYNNEI. The CDR3 DNA reads as TGTGCCAGCAGTCCAACAGGGGGCCGAGAGCAGCCCCAGCATTTT. Translated, it gives CASSPTGGREQPQHF.

This clone has more than one count but fewer than ten. The rearrangement links TRBV28 to TRBJ2-5; possible D gene TRBD2, 6 bases. V lost 6 bases and J 4 bases, leaving 9 bases between the germline ends. The CDR3 spans 12 residues. The germline V gene has CDR1 MDHEN and CDR2 SYDVKM. The CDR3 nucleotides are TGTGCCAGCAGGCGGAGGGGAGAGACCCAGTACTTC. As protein: CASRRRGETQYF.

CDR3 sequence: CASLTGELFF. CDR3 sequence (DNA): TGTGCCAGCCTAACGGGGGAGCTGTTTTTT. The V and J genes are TRBV25-1 and TRBJ2-2, with D hard to call. The germline V gene has CDR1 MGHDK and CDR2 SYGVNS. Trimming left V 8 bases short and J 8 bases short, with 6 bases between. The CDR3 has 10 residues. Based on the CDR3 plus reference TRBV25-1 and TRBJ2-2, the full variable domain is EADIYQTPRYLVIGTGKKITLECSQTMGHDKMYWYQQDPGMELHLIHYSYGVNSTEKGDLSSESTVSRIRTEHFPLTLESARPSHTSQYLCASLTGELFFGEGSRLTVL.

The genes are TRBV7-9 and TRBJ2-3; D perhaps matches TRBD2 (6 bases). Trimming cost V 4 bases and J 7 bases, with 9 bases left between them. This CDR3 is built from 12 residues. Germline CDR1 SEHNR, CDR2 FQNEAQ (reference sequence). CDR3 nucleotides: TGTGCCAGCAGCTCTAGCGTAAATACGCAGTATTTT. Protein: CASSSSVNTQYF. The full variable domain, with the rest looked up from reference TRBV7-9 and TRBJ2-3, is DTGVSQNPRHKITKRGQNVTFRCDPISEHNRLYWYRQTLGQGPEFLTYFQNEAQLEKSRLLSDRFSAERPKGSFSTLEIQRTEQGDSAMYLCASSSSVNTQYFGPGTRLTVL.

V gene TRBV5-6 combines with J gene TRBJ2-7; a possible D gene is TRBD2 (5 bases). The CDR3 extends over 13 amino acids. The V and J ends lost 0 bases and 10 bases respectively, with 14 bases between them. Germline values: CDR1 SGHDT, CDR2 YYEEEE. The CDR3 protein is CASSLGTALFQYF. DNA of the CDR3: TGTGCCAGCAGCTTGGGGACTGCCCTTTTTCAGTACTTC.

The CDR3 loop is CATHAGTGNEKLFF. The CDR3 bases are TGTGCCACCCACGCCGGGACAGGGAATGAAAAACTGTTTTTT. The chain combines TRBV10-3 with TRBJ1-4; 9 nucleotides agree with TRBD1. The germline CDR1 and CDR2 sequences are ENHRY and SYGVKD. This CDR3 contains 14 residues. J was trimmed by 5 bases and V by 10 bases; bases with no gene match: 8.

The chain employs TRBV28 and TRBJ1-1, with D possibly matching TRBD1 (5 bases). Trimming left V 5 bases short and J 4 bases short, with 8 bases between. Per the germline V gene, CDR1 is MDHEN and CDR2 is SYDVKM. The length of the CDR3 is 12 residues. As DNA, the CDR3 is TGTGCCAGCAGTCCAGGGTCCACTGAAGCTTTCTTT. Protein product: CASSPGSTEAFF. The whole variable domain, remainder taken from reference TRBV28 and TRBJ1-1, is DVKVTQSSRYLVKRTGEKVFLECVQDMDHENMFWYRQDPGLGLRLIYFSYDVKMKEKGDIPEGYSVSREKKERFSLILESASTNQTSMYLCASSPGSTEAFFGQGTRLTVV.

This chain links TRBV2 with TRBJ2-7; 10 bases agree with TRBD1. CDR1 and CDR2 from the germline V gene are SNHLY and FYNNEI. CDR3 length equals 16 residues. V lost 4 bases, J lost 2 bases, and 8 bases stayed unmatched. The CDR3 nucleotides are TGTGCCAGCAGTGGGTCTCTCGGGACAGGGGCCTACGAGCAGTACTTC. The encoded protein is CASSGSLGTGAYEQYF. Complete variable domain (other parts from reference TRBV2 and TRBJ2-7): EPEVTQTPSHQVTQMGQEVILRCVPISNHLYFYWYRQILGQKVEFLVSFYNNEISEKSEIFDDQFSVERPDGSNFTLKIRSTKLEDSAMYFCASSGSLGTGAYEQYFGPGTRLTVT.

This clone was counted a single time. The rearrangement links TRBV7-9 to TRBJ1-1; D ambiguous. CDR3 length equals 14 residues. In germline, CDR1 is SEHNR, CDR2 FQNEAQ (reference sequence). V dropped 5 bases and J dropped 1 base, with 11 bases sitting between them. In DNA, the CDR3 is TGTGCCAGCAGCCGTCACACAGCGAACACTGAAGCTTTCTTT. This codes for CASSRHTANTEAFF.

The chain combines TRBV5-1 with TRBJ2-3, with TRBD2 matching 8 bases. The CDR3 consists of 17 residues. Unmatched junction bases numbered 8, after V lost 1 base and J lost 1 base. Germline V gene lookup returns CDR1 SGHRS and CDR2 YFSETQ. The chain's CDR3 is CASSLSGSRVGTDTQYF. The CDR3 DNA is TGCGCCAGCAGCTTGAGCGGGAGTAGGGTGGGCACAGATACGCAGTATTTT.

The chain employs TRBV11-2 and TRBJ2-3; 7 nucleotides match TRBD2. This CDR3 is 17 amino acids long. V dropped 2 bases and J dropped 0; count of bases not matched to a gene: 8. In germline, CDR1 is SGHAT, CDR2 FQNNGV. The CDR3 DNA is TGTGCCAGCAGCTTATGGGCGGGAGTCCCTAGCACAGATACGCAGTATTTT. Its protein is CASSLWAGVPSTDTQYF.

The chain has TRBV6-1 and TRBJ2-3; 7 nucleotides line up with TRBD1. Trimming removed 8 bases from V and 2 bases from J; junction bases left unmatched: 7. This CDR3 is 14 amino acids long. The V gene's germline CDR1 is MNHNS and CDR2 SASEGT. The CDR3 DNA reads TGTGCCAGCGCTGACAGGGTTGACACAGATACGCAGTATTTT. This sequence encodes CASADRVDTDTQYF.

The chain couples TRBV7-9 to TRBJ2-5; 7 positions match TRBD1. The trim removed 2 bases at V and 4 bases at J, leaving 4 bases unmatched. This CDR3 contains 14 residues. Per the germline V gene, CDR1 is SEHNR and CDR2 is FQNEAQ (reference sequence). The CDR3 region is CASSLTGVRETQYF. The CDR3 region has the DNA TGTGCCAGCAGCTTAACAGGGGTCCGAGAGACCCAGTACTTC.

This clone was observed a few times. The V call is TRBV10-1, the J call TRBJ2-3, with D tentatively TRBD2 (6 bases). This CDR3 is 15 amino acids long. Between the trimmed V and J ends, which lost 0 bases and 6 bases, there was a span of 13 bases. CDR1 is WNHNN and CDR2 is SYGVQD in the germline V gene (reference sequence). In nucleotides, the CDR3 is TGCGCCAGCAGTGAGTCGATTTGGGGGGATGATACGCAGTATTTT. Residues: CASSESIWGDDTQYF.

This clone was picked up one time. The rearrangement uses TRBV2 and TRBJ2-3, with 7 bases aligning to TRBD1. V was pared by 4 bases and J by 8 bases, with 12 bases of the junction left unmatched. The CDR3 runs to 15 residues. Germline CDR1 is SNHLY and CDR2 is FYNNEI. Written as DNA, the CDR3 is TGTGCCAGCAGTGGGAAGACAGGGCACTCGGGTACGCAGTATTTT. It encodes CASSGKTGHSGTQYF.

V usage is TRBV6-5 and J usage is TRBJ2-7, with 8 bases fitting TRBD1. The germline gives CDR1 MNHEY, CDR2 SVGAGI. The CDR3 has 13 amino acids. V gave up 5 bases and J gave up 4 bases; unmatched junction bases: 4. The CDR3 DNA reads as TGTGCCAGCAGTGTGCAGGGGGCGTACGAGCAGTACTTC. It encodes CASSVQGAYEQYF.

The rearrangement links TRBV6-5 to TRBJ2-5; D is ambiguous. Germline V gene data show CDR1 as MNHEY and CDR2 as SVGAGI. Trimming left V 1 base short and J 1 base short, with 13 bases between. The CDR3 has 16 amino acids. The CDR3 bases are TGTGCCAGCAGTTACTTGATCCTCGGTGGCCAAGAGACCCAGTACTTC. It is translated as CASSYLILGGQETQYF.

The chain joins TRBV5-1 to TRBJ2-1, with 7 bases identical to TRBD2. The CDR3 contains 15 residues. V trimming: 4 bases; J trimming: 10 bases; junction bases outside the gene matches: 14. Germline loops: CDR1 SGHRS, CDR2 YFSETQ. The chain's CDR3 is CASSMTAGVNGEQFF. CDR3 DNA sequence: TGCGCCAGCAGCATGACTGCGGGGGTTAACGGGGAGCAGTTCTTC.

V and J are TRBV28 and TRBJ2-7, with D possibly being TRBD2 (5 bases). Between the trimmed V and J ends, which lost 0 bases and 6 bases, there was a span of 15 bases. CDR1 is MDHEN, CDR2 SYDVKM, per germline. The CDR3 totals 15 residues. CDR3 in amino acids: CASSLWSGLPREQYF. The DNA for the CDR3 is TGTGCCAGCAGTTTATGGTCAGGACTCCCACGCGAGCAGTACTTC.